The 26 T cell receptor beta chains in this list originate from one sample, sequenced in a study of Graves' ophthalmopathy and Graves' hyperthyroidism. Amplified TCR beta CDR3 regions were obtained using RNA transcripts as template. The workflow started with a first-round RT-PCR run with HTBI primers and then moved on to a second-round multiplex PCR. Each CDR3 protein is one row after TCRdb ran MiXCR on the multiplex PCR reads. This sample has about 740,000 distinct CDR3 sequences; approximately 40% occur once, and the top ten carry 44%. The specimen was peripheral blood. Receptor source: an adult man with Graves' ophthalmopathy.

Points on this clonotype: A much more abundant neighbour one base away suggests this may be a read error. This chain uses TRBV10-3 with TRBJ1-1; D gene uncertain. CDR1 is ENHRY and CDR2 is SYGVKD in the germline V gene. This CDR3 is built from 14 residues. V gave up 4 bases and J gave up 1 base, with 10 bases separating them. The CDR3 DNA follows: TGTGCCATCAGTGGAAGGTGGGGGAACACTGAAGCTTTCTTT. Its protein is CAISGRWGNTEAFF.

This clonotype was detected ten times or more. The chain couples TRBV10-3 to TRBJ2-5, with D possibly being TRBD1 (5 bases). V was clipped by 6 bases and J by 1 base, with 9 bases between them. This CDR3 has 13 amino acids. The germline CDR1 and CDR2 sequences are ENHRY and SYGVKD. The CDR3 DNA reads as TGTGCCATCAGACCGGACATCCAAGAGACCCAGTACTTC. Its protein product is CAIRPDIQETQYF.

With regard to this clonotype: The junction and the germline gene differ at one end; a read error may be behind it. The CDR3: CASSPVRTTENF. DNA of the CDR3: TGTGCCAGCAGCCCCGTTCGGACGACTGAAAACTTC. This chain connects TRBV11-2 to TRBJ1-2; D call uncertain. Germline-derived CDR1 and CDR2 are SGHAT and FQNNGV. CDR3 size: 12 residues.

Note on this clonotype: A much more abundant neighbour one base away suggests this may be a read error. This chain links TRBV9 with TRBJ1-6; TRBD1 might be the D (6 bases). There are 15 residues in the CDR3. The V gene's germline CDR1 is SGDLS and CDR2 YYNGEE. CDR3 loop: CASSVEEQGRSPPHF. CDR3 nucleotide sequence: TGTGCCAGCAGCGTAGAGGAACAGGGTCGTTCACCCCCCCACTTT.

This clonotype was seen a single time. The conserved phenylalanine or tryptophan normally closing the CDR3 is absent here, so this likely arose from a read error. J is TRBJ2-7 and V is TRBV2, with no clear D. Germline V gene sequence: CDR1 SNHLY, CDR2 FYNNEI. The CDR3 covers 11 residues. For the CDR3, the DNA is TGCGCCAGCAGCTTGGTAAGCGAGCAGTACCTC. This codes for CASSLVSEQYL.

The chain recombines TRBV5-6 with TRBJ1-4; D may be TRBD1 (6 bases). Germline lookup yields CDR1 SGHDT and CDR2 YYEEEE. The CDR3 is made up of 15 amino acids. V gave up 2 bases and J gave up 2 bases, with 10 bases separating them. CDR3 DNA sequence: TGTGCCAGCAGCTTCACAGGGCAGACTAATGAAAAACTGTTTTTT. It yields the protein CASSFTGQTNEKLFF.

This clonotype was counted many times. V usage is TRBV5-1 and J usage is TRBJ2-7; D is unresolved. The CDR3 runs to 14 residues. Germline CDR1 SGHRS, CDR2 YFSETQ. V dropped 0 bases and J dropped 2 bases, with 9 bases sitting between them. The CDR3 bases are TGCGCCAGCAGCTTGGGTATCCATACCTACGAGCAGTACTTC. It yields the protein CASSLGIHTYEQYF.

Of note for this clonotype: An end of the junction does not agree with germline; a read error may underlie this. The chain's CDR3 is CSVEAYRGLNEAFF. CDR3 coding DNA: TGCAGCGTAGAAGCATACAGGGGACTCAATGAAGCTTTCTTT. The V gene is TRBV29-1, the J gene TRBJ1-1; 7 nucleotides line up with TRBD1. The CDR3 loop spans 14 amino acids. CDR1 is SQVTM, CDR2 ANQGSEA, per germline.

This clonotype was found many times. The chain couples TRBV25-1 to TRBJ1-2; weak D call: TRBD1 (6 bases). This CDR3 has 12 amino acids. V was shortened by 2 bases and J by 7 bases, with 8 bases between the two germline ends. Germline-derived CDR1 and CDR2 are MGHDK and SYGVNS. The CDR3 DNA follows: TGTGCCAGCAGTGAACAGGGGATTGGCTACACCTTC. It is translated as CASSEQGIGYTF.

This clonotype appeared a few times. The V and J genes are TRBV7-9 and TRBJ2-7, with 8 bases identical to TRBD1. V lost 0 bases, J lost 3 bases, and 7 bases stayed unmatched. The CDR3 is made up of 16 amino acids. CDR1 is SEHNR, CDR2 FQNEAQ, per germline (reference sequence). The CDR3 coding sequence is TGTGCCAGCAGCTTAGCTAGCTATACAGGGGGCTACGAGCAGTACTTC. Translation gives CASSLASYTGGYEQYF.

This clonotype was observed many times. The chain is built from TRBV2 and TRBJ1-1; D perhaps matches TRBD1 (5 bases). Trimming shortened V by 4 bases and J by 1 base, and 10 bases separated the two germline ends. CDR3 length equals 14 residues. Germline loops: CDR1 SNHLY, CDR2 FYNNEI. The DNA of the CDR3 is TGTGCCAGCAGTGCCCGAGGGGAGAACACTGAAGCTTTCTTT. Residues: CASSARGENTEAFF.

The V call is TRBV29-1, the J call TRBJ2-5, with unresolved D. Deletions cut 4 bases from V and 2 bases from J, with 8 bases between. This CDR3 comprises 12 residues. Per germline, CDR1 SQVTM and CDR2 ANQGSEA. CDR3 sequence (DNA): TGCAGCGTTGCACAGAATCAAGAGACCCAGTACTTC. Protein: CSVAQNQETQYF.

This clonotype was observed many times. The rearrangement links TRBV20-1 to TRBJ2-7, with a weak D call TRBD1 (5 bases). This CDR3 is 12 amino acids long. Deletions cut 2 bases from V and 2 bases from J, with 7 bases between. The V gene's germline CDR1 is DFQATT and CDR2 SNEGSKA (reference sequence). The CDR3 here is CSARPGTYEQYF. The CDR3 nucleotides are TGCAGTGCTAGACCAGGGACCTACGAGCAGTACTTC.

The rearrangement uses TRBV20-1 and TRBJ1-1; no reliable D call. V lost 1 base, J lost 1 base, and 13 bases lay in between. The CDR3 has 15 residues. Germline CDR1 DFQATT, CDR2 SNEGSKA (reference sequence). CDR3 nucleotides: TGCAGTGCTAGAGGTTGGGCAGGTGGGAACACTGAAGCTTTCTTT. Amino acids: CSARGWAGGNTEAFF.

This clonotype appeared a single time. CDR3: CASSPLGSGSSGANVLTF. The CDR3, as DNA: TGTGCCAGCAGCCCCCTGGGGAGCGGGAGTTCTGGGGCCAACGTCCTGACTTTC. This chain joins TRBV7-9 and TRBJ2-6; 8 bases match TRBD2. The CDR3 covers 18 residues. V trimming: 5 bases; J trimming: 1 base; junction bases outside the gene matches: 10. Germline V lookup: CDR1 SEHNR, CDR2 FQNEAQ (reference sequence).

The chain uses TRBV19 and TRBJ2-7; the D gene is possibly TRBD2 (6 bases). The CDR3 is 15 amino acids. V lost 5 bases and J 7 bases, leaving 21 bases between the germline ends. CDR1 and CDR2 from the germline V gene are LNHDA and SQIVND (reference sequence). The CDR3 DNA sequence: TGTGCCAGTAGTTCCACGACCGGGACTCCCCTAGAGCAGTACTTC. Its protein is CASSSTTGTPLEQYF.

Worth noting for this clonotype: The final CDR3 position lacks the conserved phenylalanine or tryptophan, pointing to a likely read error. It is unclear where the CDR3 begins or ends on the DNA, so no DNA is shown, and the CDR3 is as TCRdb lists it. This chain uses TRBV9 with TRBJ1-1; the DNA was not compared with TRBD1, the D call given in the table. The CDR3 is 10 residues long, ends included. The germline V gene encodes CDR1 SGDLS and CDR2 YYNGEE. CDR3 loop: CASTPGQGTE.

The chain recombines TRBV10-1 with TRBJ1-2; TRBD1 aligns across 7 bases. Germline V gene sequence: CDR1 WNHNN, CDR2 SYGVQD (reference sequence). There are 12 residues in the CDR3. Trimming at V came to 8 bases and at J to 4 bases, leaving 4 bases not matched to a gene. The CDR3 here is CASPRDSYGYTF. The CDR3 bases are TGCGCCAGCCCCCGGGACAGCTATGGCTACACCTTC.

This clonotype was detected only a few times. V usage is TRBV7-8 and J usage is TRBJ2-7; 9 positions match TRBD2. The CDR3 sequence is 14 residues long. Germline V gene data show CDR1 as SGHVS and CDR2 as FQNEAQ. With V trimmed by 6 bases and J by 2 bases, 5 bases remained unmatched. In nucleotides, the CDR3 is TGTGCCAGCAGGCCTAGCGGGAACCCCTACGAGCAGTACTTC. It encodes CASRPSGNPYEQYF.

V usage is TRBV24-1 and J usage is TRBJ1-5, with a possible D match to TRBD1 (5 bases). The CDR3 runs 12 residues. Germline V gene data show CDR1 as KGHDR and CDR2 as SFDVKD. The V gene lost 4 bases and the J gene lost 5 bases, with 5 bases spanning the gap. The CDR3 region has the DNA TGTGCCACCAGTGAAGGGGATCAGCCCCAGCATTTT. It is translated as CATSEGDQPQHF.

This clonotype was picked up many times. This chain joins TRBV29-1 and TRBJ2-2; perhaps TRBD2 as D (6 bases). The V and J ends lost 4 bases and 10 bases respectively, with 7 bases between them. The CDR3 spans 10 residues. CDR1 and CDR2 from the germline V gene are SQVTM and ANQGSEA. This CDR3 reads CSVGGEELFF. CDR3 bases: TGCAGCGTTGGGGGGGAGGAGCTGTTTTTT.

As for this clonotype: A single base separates this from a much larger clone, so it may be a read error. The chain is built from TRBV11-3 and TRBJ1-2; D uncertain. The CDR3 has 14 residues. V was cut by 1 base and J by 7 bases, with 13 bases left in between. CDR1 is SGHNT, CDR2 YENEEA, per germline. DNA of the CDR3: TGTGCCAGCAGCTTAGGGTCAATGGGTGGTGGCTACACCTTC. It translates to CASSLGSMGGGYTF.

This clonotype was counted a few times. This sequence joins TRBV20-1 and TRBJ1-2; D may be TRBD1 (5 bases). Looked up from germline, CDR1 is DFQATT and CDR2 is SNEGSKA (reference sequence). This CDR3 is 11 amino acids long. Trimming took 6 bases from V and 8 from J, leaving 13 bases between them. CDR3 sequence (DNA): TGCAGTGCCCCGGGGCGGGCCGGCTACACCTTC. As protein: CSAPGRAGYTF.

This clonotype has at least ten counts. The chain carries TRBV20-1 and TRBJ1-5, with a possible D match to TRBD1 (6 bases). CDR1 DFQATT and CDR2 SNEGSKA come from the germline V gene (reference sequence). This CDR3 is 13 amino acids long. V lost 6 bases and J 2 bases, leaving 11 bases between the germline ends. CDR3 in DNA: TGCAGTGCCTCCACAGGGCGCAATCAGCCCCAGCATTTT. Translated, it gives CSASTGRNQPQHF.

The rearrangement uses TRBV7-9 and TRBJ2-2; D perhaps matches TRBD1 (5 bases). Germline V gives CDR1 SEHNR, CDR2 FQNEAQ (reference sequence). This CDR3 has 16 residues. V dropped 4 bases and J dropped 4 bases, with 16 bases sitting between them. The CDR3 DNA follows: TGTGCCAGCAGCTCGCAGGGTTGGCTTATCACCGGGGAGCTGTTTTTT. This gives the protein CASSSQGWLITGELFF.

To note about this clonotype: One base away lies a much larger clone, so this may be a sequencing read error. The chain has TRBV9 and TRBJ1-2; a weak D match, TRBD1 (5 bases). V was pared by 3 bases and J by 4 bases, with 16 bases between. The CDR3 has 15 residues. Germline V gene data show CDR1 as SGDLS and CDR2 as YYNGEE. CDR3 DNA sequence: TGTGCCAGCAGCGAGAGCCGGGGCGCAAGCTATGGCTACACCTTC. Amino acid sequence: CASSESRGASYGYTF.